This TCR beta chain derives from a study of shared clonotypes between healthy human individuals. Generated by immunoSEQ multiplex PCR, the TCRdb table keeps only in-frame clones and is missing some. The table lists millions of clones, 93% of them singletons. Naive CD8 isolation took CD45RO-negative cells positively selected for CCR7 and excluded terminally differentiated effector memory CD45RA+ cells. Trimming left V 1 base short and J 6 bases short, with 13 bases between. In germline, CDR1 is LNHDA, CDR2 SQIVND (reference sequence). The CDR3 is 15 residues long. Sample: naive CD8+ T cells from PBMCs. The source of this sequence is a young man in good health. Some clones in this sample may be carry-over from other donors' samples. The chain is built from TRBV19 and TRBJ2-1, with a possible D match to TRBD2 (5 bases). CDR3 sequence: CASSIVRSSLNEQFF. The DNA for the CDR3 is TGTGCCAGTAGTATAGTCAGGTCTAGCCTCAATGAGCAGTTCTTC.